The 3 T cell receptor beta chains below come from one sample, sequenced in a study of early T cells in non-severe SARS-CoV-2 infection (dated by TCRdb to the early 2020s). Library method: 5' RACE. The reads were generated on a NextSeq 500. TCRdb reworked the public reads: Q25 trimming with fastp, MiXCR clone assembly, productive beta chains retained. Under each unique CDR3 protein, matching rows form one entry showing the most common genes and DNA. This sample comprises tens of thousands of distinct CDR3 sequences, 5% to 6.5% of them detected only once. The ten largest make up approximately 7.2% of the sample. The sequenced material came from whole blood. The receptors shown here come from an adult who was a healthcare worker with PCR-confirmed SARS-CoV-2 infection or an uninfected control (not recorded which).

This clonotype was observed many times. This chain joins TRBV5-5 and TRBJ2-7, with D maybe TRBD2 (6 bases). CDR1 SGHKS and CDR2 YYEKEE come from the germline V gene (reference sequence). CDR3 size: 14 residues. Trimming cost V 1 base and J 2 bases, with 10 bases left between them. CDR3 coding DNA: TGTGCCAGCAGCTTGCTACTAGCCCCCTACGAGCAGTACTTC. The encoded protein is CASSLLLAPYEQYF. The variable domain in full, with the rest retrieved from reference TRBV5-5 and TRBJ2-7, is DAGVTQSPTHLIKTRGQQVTLRCSPISGHKSVSWYQQVLGQGPQFIFQYYEKEERGRGNFPDRFSARQFPNYSSELNVNALLLGDSALYLCASSLLLAPYEQYFGPGTRLTVT.

This clonotype occurred many times. The V gene is TRBV28, the J gene TRBJ2-5, with 7 positions matching TRBD1. J gave up 2 bases and V 2 bases, and 5 bases lay outside the gene matches. Per germline, CDR1 MDHEN and CDR2 SYDVKM. This CDR3 region has 15 residues. The CDR3 nucleotides are TGTGCCAGCAGTTTACGAGGGGGCGAACAAGAGACCCAGTACTTC. It is translated as CASSLRGGEQETQYF.

This clonotype was detected many times. The V call is TRBV6-4, the J call TRBJ1-5; D ambiguous. The CDR3 loop spans 10 amino acids. Trimming took off 6 bases at V and 3 bases at J, with 0 bases between the two ends. The germline gives CDR1 MRHNA, CDR2 SNTAGT. The CDR3 DNA sequence: TGTGCCAGCAGCAATCAGCCCCAGCATTTT. The encoded protein is CASSNQPQHF.